These 17 T cell receptor beta chains share one sample of origin, sequenced in a study of shared clonotypes between healthy human individuals. TCRdb's table, derived via immunoSEQ multiplex PCR, lists solely in-frame clones and lacks some. The data contain 2 million to 3 million clones, 80% to 95% of them seen just once; the ten biggest clones take up roughly 0.39%. What was sequenced was naive CD4+ T cells from PBMCs. Subset of the sample: CD45RA+ positively selected. Receptor source: a man aged 18 to 30 in good health. Some clones in this sample may be carry-over from other donors' samples.

This rearrangement joins TRBV19 to TRBJ1-2; no clear D. This CDR3 region has 12 residues. The V end was cut by 7 bases, the J end by 5 bases, with 11 bases between. Germline V CDR1 and CDR2: LNHDA, SQIVND (reference sequence). The CDR3 protein is CASNGIPYGYTF. The CDR3 DNA follows: TGTGCCAGTAACGGGATCCCGTATGGCTACACCTTC.

V and J are TRBV11-2 and TRBJ2-2; the D is unclear. Germline V gene lookup returns CDR1 SGHAT and CDR2 FQNNGV. The CDR3 has 14 amino acids. Trimming took off 5 bases at V and 0 bases at J, with 7 bases between the two ends. The CDR3 is CASSTDSNTGELFF. CDR3 in DNA: TGTGCCAGCAGCACCGATTCGAACACCGGGGAGCTGTTTTTT.

This chain joins TRBV18 and TRBJ2-7; no reliable D call. The length of the CDR3 is 14 residues. V lost 1 base, J lost 0 bases, and 7 bases lay in between. Germline CDR1 KGHSH, CDR2 LQKENI. This CDR3 is CASSPQSSSYEQYF. In nucleotides, the CDR3 is TGTGCCAGCTCACCACAGAGTTCCTCCTACGAGCAGTACTTC.

The rearrangement links TRBV6-1 to TRBJ1-3; D gene unclear. Germline V gene lookup returns CDR1 MNHNS and CDR2 SASEGT. The CDR3 contains 14 residues. Trimming removed 3 bases at V and 4 bases at J, with 10 bases between. The CDR3 bases are TGTGCCAGCAGTGAGACCCTTTGGGGAAACACCATATATTTT. Its protein is CASSETLWGNTIYF.

The V and J genes are TRBV7-2 and TRBJ1-1; D gene unclear. Germline assignment: CDR1 SGHTA and CDR2 FQGNSA. The CDR3 extends over 15 amino acids. V gave up 5 bases and J gave up 11 bases, with 24 bases separating them. In DNA, the CDR3 is TGTGCCAGCAGCCAACCGGGCCGCCAACCACTGAAGGCTTTCTTT. Residues: CASSQPGRQPLKAFF.

Worth noting for this clone: One end of the junction is discordant with germline, which a read error may explain. The chain couples TRBV28 to TRBJ2-7, with TRBD1 identical over 9 bases. CDR3 length: 13 amino acids. CDR1 is MDHEN, CDR2 SYDVKM, per germline. Here the CDR3 DNA reads TGTGCCAGCAGTCCTGGACAGGGGCCACCAATCTTGTTC. The encoded protein is CASSPGQGPPILF.

This clone is a singleton in its sample. The chain uses TRBV30 and TRBJ2-7; D unclear. The CDR3 sequence is 11 residues long. Trimming took off 4 bases at V and 6 bases at J, with 10 bases between the two ends. CDR1 is GTSNPN, CDR2 SVGIG, per germline (reference sequence). The CDR3 loop reads CAWMRGLEQYF. CDR3 coding DNA: TGTGCCTGGATGAGAGGTCTCGAGCAGTACTTC.

V gene TRBV6-5 combines with J gene TRBJ1-5, with 8 nucleotides matching TRBD1. The CDR3 runs 14 residues. The junction had 3 bases not matched to a gene; V was cut back by 2 bases and J by 6 bases. Per the germline V gene, CDR1 is MNHEY and CDR2 is SVGAGI. CDR3: CASSYDRGVQPQHF. As DNA, the CDR3 is TGTGCCAGCAGTTACGACAGGGGTGTTCAGCCCCAGCATTTT.

Concerning this clone itself: Other DNA sequences in this specimen translate into the identical CDR3. The gene calls are TRBV5-1 and TRBJ2-1, with TRBD2 identical over 10 bases. CDR1 and CDR2 from the germline V gene are SGHRS and YFSETQ. This CDR3 comprises 15 residues. V shed 4 bases, J shed 2 bases, and the junction held 3 bases outside the gene matches. CDR3 region: CASSRLAGTYNEQFF. The CDR3 nucleotides are TGCGCCAGCAGCCGACTAGCGGGTACCTACAATGAGCAGTTCTTC.

The chain employs TRBV5-8 and TRBJ1-2, with 7 bases lining up with TRBD1. The ends lost 2 bases at V and 4 bases at J; junction bases unmatched: 14. Per the germline V gene, CDR1 is SGHTS and CDR2 is YDEGEE. The CDR3 sequence is 17 residues long. CDR3 residues: CASSFYSGTALFYGYTF. In DNA form, the CDR3 reads TGTGCCAGCAGCTTCTACTCCGGGACAGCGCTATTCTATGGCTACACCTTC.

This CDR3 is CAISPRRDNNYGYTF. CDR3 bases: TGTGCCATCAGCCCCCGCCGGGACAACAACTATGGCTACACCTTC. The J gene is TRBJ1-2, the V gene TRBV10-3; a weak D match, TRBD1 (6 bases). Germline values: CDR1 ENHRY, CDR2 SYGVKD. The CDR3 runs 15 residues. The germline V and J ends were trimmed by 6 bases and 2 bases, with 16 bases remaining between them.

The chain combines TRBV18 with TRBJ1-3; D is unclear. Germline CDR1 and CDR2: KGHSH and LQKENI. CDR3 size: 15 residues. Between the trimmed V and J ends, which lost 3 bases and 5 bases, there was a span of 14 bases. The CDR3 reads CASSPVGAGRNTIYF. CDR3 nucleotides: TGTGCCAGCTCACCGGTAGGAGCCGGCAGAAACACCATATATTTT.

About this clone: The same CDR3 arises from other DNA sequences in this sample as well. This chain joins TRBV9 and TRBJ1-4, with 9 bases aligning to TRBD1. Trimming at V came to 0 bases and at J to 5 bases, leaving 5 bases not matched to a gene. CDR1 and CDR2 from the germline V gene are SGDLS and YYNGEE. This CDR3 is built from 16 residues. The CDR3 region is CASSVAGQGLNEKLFF. CDR3 sequence (DNA): TGTGCCAGCAGCGTAGCCGGACAGGGGCTAAATGAAAAACTGTTTTTT.

The gene calls are TRBV10-3 and TRBJ2-7, with D possibly called TRBD1 or TRBD2 (5 bases each). The CDR3 covers 13 residues. CDR1 ENHRY and CDR2 SYGVKD come from the germline V gene. Trimming pared 2 bases from V and 5 bases from J, leaving 10 bases between. This CDR3 reads CAISEGGDNEQYF. The CDR3 nucleotides read TGTGCCATCAGTGAGGGGGGAGATAACGAGCAGTACTTC.

The V call is TRBV5-6, the J call TRBJ2-7; TRBD2 is a possible D gene (6 bases). Trimming shortened V by 3 bases and J by 4 bases, and 20 bases separated the two germline ends. Germline lookup yields CDR1 SGHDT and CDR2 YYEEEE. The CDR3 runs 16 residues. The chain's CDR3 is CASSSLWEVTTYEQYF. The CDR3 DNA is TGTGCCAGCAGCTCCCTATGGGAGGTGACGACGTACGAGCAGTACTTC.

The genes are TRBV6-1 and TRBJ2-1; 12 nucleotides match TRBD2. This CDR3 is built from 18 residues. The germline gives CDR1 MNHNS, CDR2 SASEGT. With 1 base clipped from V and 2 bases from J, the junction kept 6 bases outside the gene matches. CDR3 amino acids: CASSEGGLAGLAYNEQFF. CDR3 nucleotide sequence: TGTGCCAGCAGTGAAGGGGGACTAGCGGGCCTCGCCTACAATGAGCAGTTCTTC.

The rearrangement links TRBV7-2 to TRBJ1-2; D possibly corresponds to TRBD1 (5 bases). Trimming took 5 bases from V and 8 from J, leaving 18 bases between them. CDR1 is SGHTA, CDR2 FQGNSA, per germline. CDR3 length: 14 amino acids. In DNA form, the CDR3 reads TGTGCCAGCAGCCCGATCCGGGGACGGTGGGGCTACACCTTC. Translation: CASSPIRGRWGYTF. The whole variable domain, remainder taken from reference TRBV7-2 and TRBJ1-2, is GAGVSQSPSNKVTEKGKDVELRCDPISGHTALYWYRQSLGQGLEFLIYFQGNSAPDKSGLPSDRFSAERTGGSVSTLTIQRTQQEDSAVYLCASSPIRGRWGYTFGSGTRLTVV.